This TCR beta chain is drawn from a study of post-analysis software for immune sequencing data. Unique molecular identifiers were present in the TCR beta cDNA libraries. From the PCR reads, TCRdb called clonotypes with MiXCR, one entry per CDR3 protein. Of about 460,000 distinct CDR3 sequences in the sample, roughly 45% were seen once. In regard to this clonotype: The target antigen is unknown.

The CDR3 length is 13 residues. CDR1 MDHEN and CDR2 SYDVKM come from the germline V gene. V lost 2 bases to trimming and J lost 6 bases, with 8 bases between them. Points from the study as a whole: Elevated frequency relative to controls characterized a handful of TRBV segments in patients, TRBV5-6, TRBV5-1 and TRBV20-1 among them.

This sequence joins TRBV28 and TRBJ2-1; D may be TRBD2 (6 bases). The sequenced sample was blood. This receptor was obtained from a girl aged 10-17 years with multiple sclerosis. In DNA form, the CDR3 reads TGTGCCAGCAGTTTAGGGAGGATCAATGAGCAGTTCTTC. This translates into CASSLGRINEQFF.